The 19 T cell receptor beta chains below were found in one sample sequenced in a study of T cell responses to AZD1222 COVID-19 vaccine (dated by TCRdb to the early 2020s). This specimen's time point label, interpreted: baseline before first vaccination. The receptor library was made with the immunoSEQ multiplex PCR assay. Held by TCRdb, this immuneACCESS table contains in-frame sequences only and omits some clones. Under half of the omission traces to an unresolved V gene where checked; the cause of the rest is unknown. The sample yields some 100,000 clones; 80% to 95% were counted once. The top ten clonotypes cover over 3.5% of the sample. The sample in question was peripheral blood, obtained on day 0 of AZD1222 vaccination. These receptors were collected from an adult in good health.

The J gene is TRBJ2-7, the V gene TRBV3-1 (or the pseudogene TRBV3-2); weak D call: TRBD1 (6 bases). Germline V CDR1 and CDR2: LGHDT, YNNKEL (reference sequence). The CDR3 is 18 amino acids. The ends were cut back, 4 bases at V and 4 bases at J, with 26 bases in the middle. CDR3 amino acids: CASSPPPGHGRNLYEQYF. As DNA, the CDR3 is TGTGCCAGCAGCCCTCCGCCGGGACACGGGCGAAATTTGTACGAGCAGTACTTC.

This chain connects TRBV12-3 or TRBV12-4 to TRBJ2-1; the match to TRBD1 covers 10 bases. CDR3 size: 13 residues. The junction had 3 bases not matched to a gene; V was cut back by 5 bases and J by 8 bases. CDR3 bases: TGTGCCAGCAGTCGGGGACAGGGGTATGAGCAGTTCTTC. Translating gives CASSRGQGYEQFF.

J is TRBJ2-3 and V is TRBV9; no firm D call. Per the germline V gene, CDR1 is SGDLS and CDR2 is YYNGEE. The CDR3 runs to 12 residues. V lost 3 bases and J 4 bases, leaving 6 bases between the germline ends. CDR3 DNA sequence: TGTGCCAGCAGCGGAGGATCAGATACGCAGTATTTT. Its protein product is CASSGGSDTQYF.

The chain couples TRBV28 to TRBJ1-1; 7 bases match TRBD1. The CDR3 has 15 amino acids. The germline gives CDR1 MDHEN, CDR2 SYDVKM. After removal of 5 bases from V and 4 bases from J, the junction contained 10 bases not matched to a gene. CDR3 sequence reads: CASSLPTGLATEAFF. The DNA for the CDR3 is TGTGCCAGCAGTCTACCGACAGGGCTGGCCACTGAAGCTTTCTTT.

The V and J genes are TRBV5-5 and TRBJ2-7; 7 nucleotides align to TRBD1. This CDR3 contains 15 residues. The V segment lost 6 bases and the J segment 1 base; nucleotides outside the gene matches: 10. Germline V gene sequence: CDR1 SGHKS, CDR2 YYEKEE (reference sequence). The CDR3 DNA reads as TGTGCCAGCACCGGACCGGGACAGTCTTCCTACGAGCAGTACTTC. As protein: CASTGPGQSSYEQYF.

This clone was seen a single time. The chain recombines TRBV6-5 with TRBJ2-5; no clear D. V shed 6 bases and J shed 1 base, with 9 bases lying between them. The germline gives CDR1 MNHEY, CDR2 SVGAGI. The CDR3 is 13 residues long. CDR3 residues: CASSPGLQETQYF. CDR3 nucleotide sequence: TGTGCCAGCAGCCCGGGCCTCCAAGAGACCCAGTACTTC.

The chain carries TRBV18 and TRBJ1-1, with D tentatively TRBD1 (6 bases). V lost 1 base to trimming and J lost 5 bases, with 8 bases between them. Germline-derived CDR1 and CDR2 are KGHSH and LQKENI. This CDR3 spans 13 amino acids. The CDR3 coding sequence is TGTGCCAGCTCACCACACAGGGATACTGAAGCTTTCTTT. Its translation: CASSPHRDTEAFF.

V gene TRBV12-3 or TRBV12-4 combines with J gene TRBJ1-2; TRBD1 is a possible D gene (5 bases). The V end was cut by 6 bases, the J end by 4 bases, with 12 bases between. This CDR3 is 13 amino acids long. CDR3 nucleotides: TGTGCCAGCAGATTCGACAGTGTCTATGGCTACACCTTC. This sequence encodes CASRFDSVYGYTF.

The CDR3 DNA reads TGTGCCAGCAGCTTCCGGACAGGCCAGCGCAATCAGCCCCAGCATTTT. It codes for CASSFRTGQRNQPQHF. This chain uses TRBV5-6 with TRBJ1-5, with 7 positions matching TRBD1. The germline V gene has CDR1 SGHDT and CDR2 YYEEEE. The CDR3 contains 16 residues. V was pared by 2 bases and J by 2 bases, with 7 bases of the junction left unmatched. The complete variable domain, with remaining parts taken from reference TRBV5-6 and TRBJ1-5, reads DAGVTQSPTHLIKTRGQQVTLRCSPKSGHDTVSWYQQALGQGPQFIFQYYEEEERQRGNFPDRFSGHQFPNYSSELNVNALLLGDSALYLCASSFRTGQRNQPQHFGDGTRLSIL.

V is TRBV29-1 and J is TRBJ1-1; D remains ambiguous. V lost 4 bases, J lost 7 bases, and 10 bases lay in between. Germline-derived CDR1 and CDR2 are SQVTM and ANQGSEA. This CDR3 is 11 amino acids long. CDR3 region: CSVGGKGEAFF. As DNA, the CDR3 is TGCAGCGTTGGTGGTAAGGGTGAAGCTTTCTTT.

CDR3 nucleotides: TGTGCCAGTAGTAGATCCGGGACAGGATTTAACTATGGCTACACCTTC. It specifies CASSRSGTGFNYGYTF. The rearrangement uses TRBV19 and TRBJ1-2, with 8 bases fitting TRBD1. The CDR3 is 16 residues long. Unmatched junction bases numbered 8, after V lost 4 bases and J lost 1 base. Germline-derived CDR1 and CDR2 are LNHDA and SQIVND (reference sequence).

The chain combines TRBV18 with TRBJ1-2, with a tentative D call TRBD1 (5 bases). Germline loops: CDR1 KGHSH, CDR2 LQKENI. Trimming removed 8 bases at V and 4 bases at J, with 17 bases between. The length of the CDR3 is 14 residues. The CDR3, as DNA: TGTGCCAGCACGAAGGGGAGTTTAGGCTATGGCTACACCTTC. This sequence encodes CASTKGSLGYGYTF.

This clone was seen more than once but under ten times. The J gene is TRBJ2-3, the V gene TRBV9; D may be TRBD1 (5 bases). The V gene lost 2 bases and the J gene lost 2 bases, with 9 bases spanning the gap. The CDR3 extends over 14 amino acids. Germline V CDR1 and CDR2: SGDLS, YYNGEE. The CDR3 loop reads CASSVLGVTDTQYF. For the CDR3, the DNA is TGTGCCAGCAGCGTTTTAGGGGTCACAGATACGCAGTATTTT.

The J gene is TRBJ1-3, the V gene TRBV6-5, with 7 bases aligning to TRBD1. There are 14 residues in the CDR3. Germline lookup yields CDR1 MNHEY and CDR2 SVGAGI. Losses at the gene ends were 7 bases for V and 1 base for J; bases not matched to a gene: 4. DNA for the CDR3: TGTGCCAGCAAAAGGGGGCCGTCTGGAAACACCATATATTTT. The encoded protein is CASKRGPSGNTIYF.

The rearrangement joins TRBV13 to TRBJ1-1; D might be TRBD1 (6 bases). Germline values: CDR1 PRHDT, CDR2 FYEKMQ (reference sequence). This CDR3 has 17 amino acids. The V end was cut by 4 bases, the J end by 4 bases, with 22 bases between. CDR3 amino acids: CASSSPRGLVAGTEAFF. The CDR3 DNA follows: TGTGCCAGCAGCTCACCTCGGGGGCTCGTGGCGGGCACTGAAGCTTTCTTT.

The genes are TRBV5-6 and TRBJ1-6; TRBD1 agrees at 9 bases. Germline CDR1 reads SGHDT; CDR2 reads YYEEEE. V shed 3 bases, J shed 0 bases, and the junction held 10 bases outside the gene matches. The CDR3 consists of 19 residues. The CDR3 DNA reads as TGTGCCAGCAGCTCCCCGGGACAGGGCAGCCTCTCCTATAATTCACCCCTCCACTTT. It translates to CASSSPGQGSLSYNSPLHF.

CDR3: CASSYSRGREKLFF. The CDR3 DNA reads as TGTGCCAGCAGCTACTCCAGGGGGCGAGAAAAACTGTTTTTT. This chain uses TRBV11-2 with TRBJ1-4, with 8 bases that match TRBD1. The CDR3 length is 14 residues. In germline, CDR1 is SGHAT, CDR2 FQNNGV. With V trimmed by 4 bases and J by 8 bases, 6 bases remained unmatched.

This clone was counted once. The chain recombines TRBV4-1 with TRBJ1-4; TRBD1 matches 7 bases. V was pared by 0 bases and J by 5 bases, with 6 bases of the junction left unmatched. The germline CDR1 and CDR2 sequences are MGHRA and YSYEKL. The length of the CDR3 is 16 residues. In nucleotides, the CDR3 is TGCGCCAGCAGCCAAGATTACGGGACAGAGAATGAAAAACTGTTTTTT. Its translation is CASSQDYGTENEKLFF.

The J gene is TRBJ2-5, the V gene TRBV11-2, with 9 bases identical to TRBD2. V was pared by 5 bases and J by 5 bases, with 6 bases of the junction left unmatched. The germline V gene encodes CDR1 SGHAT and CDR2 FQNNGV. The CDR3 length is 14 residues. CDR3 loop: CASSRGLATETQYF. In DNA form, the CDR3 reads TGTGCCAGCAGCCGCGGACTAGCGACGGAGACCCAGTACTTC. The variable domain in full, completed from reference TRBV11-2 and TRBJ2-5, reads EAGVAQSPRYKIIEKRQSVAFWCNPISGHATLYWYQQILGQGPKLLIQFQNNGVVDDSQLPKDRFSAERLKGVDSTLKIQPAKLEDSAVYLCASSRGLATETQYFGPGTRLLVL.